This T cell receptor beta chain was obtained from a study of blood T cell repertoires in COVID-19. Turning to the study itself: Nucleic acid was either cDNA or gDNA, and it came from T cells, B-cell-depleted T cells, or PBMCs.

The CDR3 spans 16 residues. The J segment lost 2 bases and the V segment lost 5 bases, leaving 7 bases of the junction unmatched. Germline V lookup: CDR1 LGHDT, CDR2 YNNKEL (reference sequence). Original processing methods: Quantification of nucleated cells was approximated via reference gene primer amplification. Sequencing used immunoSEQ multiplex PCR; TCRdb keeps in-frame clones, though not all of them. That table is the source of V, J and clone size, and D and trimming were worked out from the DNA. The top ten clones hold around 4% of a sample with about 350,000 clones, around 90% of them seen once.

Specimen: peripheral blood. J is TRBJ2-3 and V is TRBV3-1 (or the pseudogene TRBV3-2); 10 bases align to TRBD2. The receptor was derived from a woman aged 60 to 75 with COVID-19, enrolled during active disease. The CDR3 sequence is CASSRWTSGSTDTQYF. The CDR3 coding sequence is TGTGCCAGCAGCAGATGGACTAGCGGCTCCACAGATACGCAGTATTTT.